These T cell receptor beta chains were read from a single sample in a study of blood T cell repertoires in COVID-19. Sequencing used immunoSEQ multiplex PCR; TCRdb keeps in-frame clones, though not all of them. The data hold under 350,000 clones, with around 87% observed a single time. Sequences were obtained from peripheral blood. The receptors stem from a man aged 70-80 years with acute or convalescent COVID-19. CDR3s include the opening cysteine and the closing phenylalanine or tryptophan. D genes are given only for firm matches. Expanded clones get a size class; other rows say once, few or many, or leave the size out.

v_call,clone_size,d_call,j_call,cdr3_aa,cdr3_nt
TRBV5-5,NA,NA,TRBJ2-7,CASSFAGNSSYEQYF,TGTGCCAGCAGCTTTGCGGGAAACTCAAGCTACGAGCAGTACTTC
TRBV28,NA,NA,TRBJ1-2,CASSLVPGYGYTF,TGTGCCAGCAGTTTGGTCCCGGGCTATGGCTACACCTTC
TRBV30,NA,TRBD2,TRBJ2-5,CASHPGLAGETQYF,TGTGCCTCCCATCCGGGACTAGCTGGAGAGACCCAGTACTTC
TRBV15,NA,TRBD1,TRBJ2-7,CATSRAGQGAYEQYF,TGTGCCACCAGCAGAGCGGGACAGGGGGCTTACGAGCAGTACTTC
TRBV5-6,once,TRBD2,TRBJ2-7,CASSRRTSGRDEQYF,TGTGCCAGCAGCCGCCGGACTAGCGGGAGAGACGAGCAGTACTTC
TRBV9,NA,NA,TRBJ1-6,CASSVTTGTNSPLHF,TGTGCCAGCAGCGTAACTACAGGGACCAATTCACCCCTCCACTTT
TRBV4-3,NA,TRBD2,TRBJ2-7,CASSQGGRSSYEQYF,TGCGCCAGCAGCCAAGGCGGGAGAAGTTCCTACGAGCAGTACTTC
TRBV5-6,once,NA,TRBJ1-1,CASSPDRHTEAFF,TGTGCCAGCAGTCCGGACAGACACACTGAAGCTTTCTTT
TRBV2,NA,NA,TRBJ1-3,CASSPSGNTIYF,TGTGCCAGCAGTCCGTCTGGAAACACCATATATTTT
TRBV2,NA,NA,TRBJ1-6,CASASSYNSPLHF,TGTGCCAGTGCGAGCTCCTATAATTCACCCCTCCACTTT
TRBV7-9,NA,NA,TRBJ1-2,CASSSFGGEEDYGYTF,TGTGCCAGCAGCTCCTTCGGTGGGGAGGAAGACTATGGCTACACCTTC
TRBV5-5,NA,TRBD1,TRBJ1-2,CASSSPTGVYGYTF,TGTGCCAGCAGCTCCCCGACAGGGGTCTATGGCTACACCTTC
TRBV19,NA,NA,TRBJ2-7,CASKSQTYEQYF,TGTGCCTCAAAATCACAGACATACGAGCAGTACTTC
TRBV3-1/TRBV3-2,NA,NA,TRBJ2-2,CASSPTGLQNTGELFF,TGTGCCAGCAGCCCAACGGGGTTGCAGAACACCGGGGAGCTGTTTTTT
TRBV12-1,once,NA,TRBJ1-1,CASSPSIRIFGTYTEAFF,TGTGCCAGCAGCCCTAGTATTAGAATTTTCGGGACATACACTGAAGCTTTCTTT
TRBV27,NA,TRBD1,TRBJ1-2,CASSRQGLYGYTF,TGTGCCAGCAGTCGACAGGGACTCTATGGCTACACCTTC
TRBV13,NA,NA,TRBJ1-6,CASSRKKGRGSRSNNSPLHF,TGTGCCAGCAGCCGAAAGAAAGGGCGCGGGTCCAGGTCGAATAATTCACCCCTCCACTTT
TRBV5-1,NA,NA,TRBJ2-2,CASSLERLGRAGELFF,TGCGCCAGCAGCTTGGAGAGACTAGGCCGAGCCGGGGAGCTGTTTTTT
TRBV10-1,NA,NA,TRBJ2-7,CASSKLGVRYEQYF,TGCGCCAGCAGCAAACTGGGAGTACGCTACGAGCAGTACTTC
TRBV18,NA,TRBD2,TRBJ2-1,CASSQGTSEYNEQFF,TGTGCCAGCTCACAAGGGACTAGCGAGTACAATGAGCAGTTCTTC
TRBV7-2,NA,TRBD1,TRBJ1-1,CASSSRQGGPEAFF,TGTGCCAGCAGCTCCAGACAGGGGGGCCCTGAAGCTTTCTTT
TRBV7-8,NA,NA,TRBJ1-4,CASSKTGINEKLFF,TGTGCCAGCAGCAAAACAGGGATTAATGAAAAACTGTTTTTT
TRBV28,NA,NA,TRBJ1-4,CASSPRGGWDEKLFF,TGTGCCAGCAGCCCCCGCGGGGGTTGGGATGAAAAACTGTTTTTT
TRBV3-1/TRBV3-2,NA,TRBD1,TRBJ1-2,CASSQVLGQGLNYGYTF,TGTGCCAGCAGCCAAGTTCTCGGACAGGGGCTTAACTATGGCTACACCTTC
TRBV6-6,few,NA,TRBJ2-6,CASSTGRDSGANVLTF,TGTGCCAGCAGTACTGGACGGGACTCTGGGGCCAACGTCCTGACTTTC
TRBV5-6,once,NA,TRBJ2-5,CASSLAWRETQYF,TGTGCCAGCAGCTTGGCGTGGCGGGAGACCCAGTACTTC
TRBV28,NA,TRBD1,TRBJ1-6,CASSSGGSYNSPLHF,TGTGCCAGCAGTTCAGGGGGATCCTATAATTCACCCCTCCACTTT
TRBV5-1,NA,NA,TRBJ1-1,CASSWGTSNTEAFF,TGCGCCAGCAGCTGGGGGACATCGAACACTGAAGCTTTCTTT
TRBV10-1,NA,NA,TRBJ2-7,CASSDGGGVPYEQYF,TGCGCCAGCAGTGACGGCGGAGGGGTCCCCTACGAGCAGTACTTC
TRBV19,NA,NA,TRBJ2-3,CASSMVRATDTSTDTQYF,TGTGCCAGTAGTATGGTACGCGCTACCGACACTAGCACAGATACGCAGTATTTT
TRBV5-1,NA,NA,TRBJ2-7,CASSRTSGLRSYEQYF,TGCGCCAGCAGTCGCACTTCCGGACTACGCTCCTACGAGCAGTACTTC
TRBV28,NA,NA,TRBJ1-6,CASSLRTSSYNSPLHF,TGTGCCAGCAGTTTACGTACCAGCTCCTATAATTCACCCCTCCACTTT
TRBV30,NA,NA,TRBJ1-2,CAWSKDRNYGYTF,TGTGCCTGGAGTAAAGACAGAAACTATGGCTACACCTTC
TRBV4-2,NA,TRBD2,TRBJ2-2,CASSPPTGRGGPSGELFF,TGTGCCAGCAGCCCTCCCACGGGTCGGGGGGGCCCTTCCGGGGAGCTGTTTTTT
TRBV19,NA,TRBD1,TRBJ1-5,CASSIDETGGNQPQHF,TGTGCCAGTAGTATAGACGAGACAGGGGGCAATCAGCCCCAGCATTTT
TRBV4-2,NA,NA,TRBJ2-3,CASSQRKGGDNTQYF,TGTGCCAGCAGCCAGCGTAAAGGGGGAGATAATACGCAGTATTTT
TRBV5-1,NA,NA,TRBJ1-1,CASRETTLDEAFF,TGCGCCAGCAGAGAGACTACCCTCGATGAAGCTTTCTTT
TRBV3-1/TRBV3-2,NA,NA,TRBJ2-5,CASSHRGQETQYF,TGTGCCAGCAGCCACAGAGGACAAGAGACCCAGTACTTC
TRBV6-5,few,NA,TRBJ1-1,CASSYSRGNTEAFF,TGTGCCAGCAGTTACTCCAGGGGGAACACTGAAGCTTTCTTT
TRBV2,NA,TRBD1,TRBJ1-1,CASRVDTGVRTEAFF,TGTGCCAGCAGAGTAGATACAGGGGTAAGGACTGAAGCTTTCTTT
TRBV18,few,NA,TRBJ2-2,CASSPRGQGRNGELFF,TGTGCCAGCTCACCACGAGGGCAGGGGCGAAACGGGGAGCTGTTTTTT
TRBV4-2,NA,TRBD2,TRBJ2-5,CASSQGVGSGGPPYF,TGTGCCAGCAGCCAGGGGGTCGGTAGCGGGGGCCCCCCGTACTTC
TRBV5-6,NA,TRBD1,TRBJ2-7,CASSPAGQVYEQYF,TGTGCCAGCAGCCCCGCGGGACAGGTCTACGAGCAGTACTTC
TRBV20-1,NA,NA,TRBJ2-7,CVWDISYEQYF,TGCGTCTGGGACATTTCCTACGAGCAGTACTTC
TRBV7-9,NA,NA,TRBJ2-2,CASRAGWDTGELFF,TGTGCCAGCCGGGCAGGGTGGGACACCGGGGAGCTGTTTTTT
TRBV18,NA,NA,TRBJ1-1,CASSPLGQDKGTEAFF,TGTGCCAGCTCACCACTTGGCCAGGACAAAGGCACTGAAGCTTTCTTT
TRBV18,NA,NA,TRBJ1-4,CASSPVRTNEKLFF,TGTGCCAGCTCACCGGTCAGAACTAATGAAAAACTGTTTTTT
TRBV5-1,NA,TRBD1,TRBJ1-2,CASSWDSPAYGYTF,TGCGCCAGCAGCTGGGACAGTCCGGCGTATGGCTACACCTTC
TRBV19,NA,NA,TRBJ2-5,CASSNAGAHQETQYF,TGTGCCAGTAGTAATGCGGGGGCACACCAAGAGACCCAGTACTTC
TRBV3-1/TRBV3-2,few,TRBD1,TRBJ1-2,CASSQVRTGNYGYTF,TGTGCCAGCAGCCAAGTACGGACAGGGAACTATGGCTACACCTTC
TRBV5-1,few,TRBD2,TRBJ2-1,CASSYGGESYNEQFF,TGCGCCAGCTCCTATGGGGGGGAAAGCTACAATGAGCAGTTCTTC